This T cell receptor beta chain was sequenced during a study of CD8+CD57+ T cells in acquired aplastic anemia. Study as a whole: Sorted CD4+ and CD8+ cells yielded about 3.1 ug of DNA on average. Study-wide results and limits: Controls and patients did not differ significantly in CD8+ Simpson's diversity. Between patients and controls, around 27 CD8+ CDR3 sequences were found in common.

TCR beta VDJ combinations and CDR3 sequences were profiled from genomic DNA. MiXCR, run by TCRdb on the reads, gives a single entry per CDR3 protein. The table records more than 150,000 distinct CDR3 sequences, 64% of them present only once. This clonotype has only one observation. The antigen is undetermined. CDR3 length: 14 residues. J gave up 5 bases and V 6 bases, and 4 bases lay outside the gene matches. Germline V gives CDR1 WNHNN, CDR2 SYGVQD (reference sequence). The TCR comes from a human donor with severe aplastic anemia or a healthy control (not recorded which). Sequencing was carried out using sorted CD4+, CD8+, or CD8+CD57+ T cells (not recorded which) from PBMCs. The chain couples TRBV10-1 to TRBJ2-1; 10 nucleotides match TRBD1. The CDR3 region has the DNA TGCGCCAGCAGCCGGGACAGGGGAAACAATGAGCAGTTCTTC. This gives the protein CASSRDRGNNEQFF.